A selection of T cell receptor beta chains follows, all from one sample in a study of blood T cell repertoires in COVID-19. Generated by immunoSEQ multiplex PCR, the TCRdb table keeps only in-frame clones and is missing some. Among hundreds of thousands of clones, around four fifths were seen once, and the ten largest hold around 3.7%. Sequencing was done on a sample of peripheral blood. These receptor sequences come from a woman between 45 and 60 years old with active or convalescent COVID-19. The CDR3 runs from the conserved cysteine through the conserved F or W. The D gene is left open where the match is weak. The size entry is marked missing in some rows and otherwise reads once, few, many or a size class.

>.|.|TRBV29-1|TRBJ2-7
CSVGEGETYEQYF
TGCAGCGTTGGAGAAGGGGAAACCTACGAGCAGTACTTC
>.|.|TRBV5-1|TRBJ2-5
CASSQGIAETQYF
TGCGCCAGCAGCCAGGGAATCGCGGAGACCCAGTACTTC
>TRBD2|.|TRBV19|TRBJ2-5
CASSPRLAGVTETQYF
TGTGCCAGTAGTCCTCGACTAGCGGGAGTGACAGAGACCCAGTACTTC
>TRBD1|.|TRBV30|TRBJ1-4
CAWGDRGREKLFF
TGTGCCTGGGGGGACAGGGGGCGCGAAAAACTGTTTTTT
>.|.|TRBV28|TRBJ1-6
CASSRPQDSPLHF
TGTGCCAGCAGCCGGCCTCAGGATTCACCCCTCCACTTT
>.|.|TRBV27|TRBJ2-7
CASRQGATGEQYF
TGTGCCAGCAGACAGGGTGCCACGGGCGAGCAGTACTTC
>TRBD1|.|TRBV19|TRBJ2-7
CASSVGTGTYEQYF
TGTGCCAGTAGTGTCGGGACAGGGACCTACGAGCAGTACTTC
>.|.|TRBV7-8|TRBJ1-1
CASSSDMNTEAFF
TGTGCCAGCAGCTCAGATATGAACACTGAAGCTTTCTTT
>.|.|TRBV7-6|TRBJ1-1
CASSLGAGNVDTEAFF
TGTGCCAGCAGCTTGGGCGCAGGGAACGTCGACACTGAAGCTTTCTTT
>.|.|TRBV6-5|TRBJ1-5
CASSRMVGQPQHF
TGTGCCAGCAGCCGAATGGTCGGTCAGCCCCAGCATTTT
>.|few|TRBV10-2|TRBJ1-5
CASSETGGNGPQHF
TGCGCCAGCAGTGAGACGGGGGGCAATGGGCCCCAGCATTTT
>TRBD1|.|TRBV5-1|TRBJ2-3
CASSESGQGTDTQYF
TGCGCCAGCAGCGAATCGGGACAGGGGACAGATACGCAGTATTTT
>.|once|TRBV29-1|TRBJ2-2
CSANAEGGTGELFF
TGCAGCGCAAACGCGGAGGGAGGCACCGGGGAGCTGTTTTTT
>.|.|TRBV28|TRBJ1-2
CASSPAWGGLIGYTF
TGTGCCAGCAGTCCCGCTTGGGGGGGATTGATTGGCTACACCTTC
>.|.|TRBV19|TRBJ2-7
CASSIVGQGGYEQYF
TGTGCCAGTAGTATTGTAGGGCAGGGCGGATACGAGCAGTACTTC
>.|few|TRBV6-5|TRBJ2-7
CASIPGTGGSYEQYF
TGTGCCAGCATCCCCGGGACTGGGGGCTCCTACGAGCAGTACTTC
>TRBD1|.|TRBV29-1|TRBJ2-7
CSVEYRGLGDEQYF
TGCAGCGTTGAGTACAGGGGGCTTGGTGACGAGCAGTACTTC
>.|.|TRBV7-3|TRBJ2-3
CASSPRDSWDTQYF
TGTGCCAGCAGCCCACGGGACTCCTGGGATACGCAGTATTTT
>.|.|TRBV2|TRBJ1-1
CASIRGAAFF
TGTGCCAGCATCCGCGGGGCAGCTTTCTTT
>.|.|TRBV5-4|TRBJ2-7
CASRVGAASYEQYF
TGTGCCAGCAGGGTAGGGGCTGCTTCCTACGAGCAGTACTTC
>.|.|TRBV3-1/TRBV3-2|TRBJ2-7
CASSQMPGYTYEQYF
TGTGCCAGCAGCCAAATGCCAGGGTATACTTACGAGCAGTACTTC
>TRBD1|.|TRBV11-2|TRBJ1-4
CASSPTGATNEKLFF
TGTGCCAGCAGCCCAACAGGGGCAACTAATGAAAAACTGTTTTTT
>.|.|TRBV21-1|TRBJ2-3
CASSFDASGRRRGTDTQYF
TGTGCCAGCAGCTTTGATGCTAGCGGGAGGAGGAGGGGCACAGATACGCAGTATTTT
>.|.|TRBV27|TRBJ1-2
CASSPGFNYGYTF
TGTGCCAGCAGCCCAGGGTTCAACTATGGCTACACCTTC